Below, one T cell receptor (beta chain) is given with its context. Its cognate antigen is unknown. These data originate in a study of T cell repertoires in cytomegalovirus infection. About the research overall: CMV epitopes used comprised recently identified HLA-C-restricted ones and well-studied HLA-B-restricted ones. TCR beta signatures that were public indicated CMV infection and matching HLA type.

Trimming shortened V by 1 base and J by 10 bases, and 8 bases separated the two germline ends. The CDR3 totals 12 residues. In germline, CDR1 is SGHDN, CDR2 FVKESK. The study, taken as a whole, reports: Adding up the frequency of public TCR beta families identified people who carried CMV plus the relevant HLA. The ex vivo response was dominated by HLA-C-restricted CMV-specific TCR beta clonotypes.

TCRdb ran MiXCR on the reads and lists one entry per CDR3 protein. Of approximately 910,000 distinct CDR3 sequences in the sample, approximately 33% were seen once. Sequencing was performed on cultured CD8+ T cells from PBMCs, taken from culture after CMV antigen stimulation. This sequence joins TRBV14 and TRBJ1-5; D is unclear. The clonotype originates from a human donor in good health (CMV status not recorded). Some clones in this sample may be carry-over from other donors' samples. CDR3 loop: CASSQGVHPQHF. DNA for the CDR3: TGTGCCAGCAGCCAAGGGGTTCATCCCCAGCATTTT.